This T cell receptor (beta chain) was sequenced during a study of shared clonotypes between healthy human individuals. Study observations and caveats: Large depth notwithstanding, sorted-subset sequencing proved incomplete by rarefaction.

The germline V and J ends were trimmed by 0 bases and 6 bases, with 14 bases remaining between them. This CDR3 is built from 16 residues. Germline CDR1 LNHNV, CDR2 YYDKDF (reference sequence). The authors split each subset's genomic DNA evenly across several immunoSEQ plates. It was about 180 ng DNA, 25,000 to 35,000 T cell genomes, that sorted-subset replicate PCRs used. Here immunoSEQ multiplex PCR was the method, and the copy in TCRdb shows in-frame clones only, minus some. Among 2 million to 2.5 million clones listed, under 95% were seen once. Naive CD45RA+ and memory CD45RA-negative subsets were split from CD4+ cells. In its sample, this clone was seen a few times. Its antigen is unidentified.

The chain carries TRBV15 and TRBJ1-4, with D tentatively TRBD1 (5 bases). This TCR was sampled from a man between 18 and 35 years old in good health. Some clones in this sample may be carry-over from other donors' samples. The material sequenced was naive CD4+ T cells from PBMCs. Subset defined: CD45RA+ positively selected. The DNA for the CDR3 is TGTGCCACCAGCAGAGAGGATCGGGACTGGTATGAAAAACTGTTTTTT. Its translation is CATSREDRDWYEKLFF.